The 17 T cell receptor beta chains listed next were all sequenced from one sample in a study of cytomegalovirus exposure and HLA in healthy donors. Primers: 60 Vbeta forward and 13 Jbeta reverse. The repertoire was sequenced with immunoSEQ multiplex PCR; TCRdb's copy has only in-frame clones and lacks some. The data contain about 170,000 clones, about 81% of them seen just once; the ten biggest clones take up more than 0.9%. The material sequenced was PBMCs. These receptors came from a girl between 2 and 10 years old in good health and CMV-seropositive.

The chain joins TRBV7-3 to TRBJ2-7; possible D gene TRBD2, 6 bases. V was cut by 1 base and J by 4 bases, with 32 bases left in between. The CDR3 is 21 residues long. Germline V gene sequence: CDR1 SGHTA, CDR2 FQGTGA. CDR3 DNA sequence: TGTGCCAGCAGCTTAATTGCTTCGGGGGAACGTCCCGTCAGAACAGATTACGAGCAGTACTTC. Amino acid sequence: CASSLIASGERPVRTDYEQYF.

The CDR3 is CASSGPGTSVADTQYF. The CDR3 nucleotides read TGTGCCAGCAGTGGGCCCGGGACTAGCGTCGCGGATACGCAGTATTTT. V gene TRBV2 combines with J gene TRBJ2-3, with 10 nucleotides matching TRBD2. J gave up 6 bases and V 4 bases, and 10 bases lay outside the gene matches. The CDR3 is made up of 16 amino acids. Germline V gene lookup returns CDR1 SNHLY and CDR2 FYNNEI.

This clone showed up just once. The V gene is TRBV6-4, the J gene TRBJ2-1; perhaps TRBD2 as D (5 bases). The CDR3 spans 15 residues. The ends were cut back, 3 bases at V and 7 bases at J, with 16 bases in the middle. Per the germline V gene, CDR1 is MRHNA and CDR2 is SNTAGT. The CDR3 here is CASSESQRPGNEQFF. The CDR3 DNA sequence: TGTGCCAGCAGTGAATCCCAGCGGCCGGGGAATGAGCAGTTCTTC.

The chain recombines TRBV28 with TRBJ2-3, with D maybe TRBD1 (6 bases). V was clipped by 3 bases and J by 2 bases, with 21 bases between them. The CDR3 spans 18 residues. Looked up from germline, CDR1 is MDHEN and CDR2 is SYDVKM. The CDR3 here is CASSLRWQGTRATDTQYF. In DNA form, the CDR3 reads TGTGCCAGCAGTTTGCGGTGGCAGGGGACGAGGGCCACAGATACGCAGTATTTT.

In its sample, this clone was seen once. The chain uses TRBV30 and TRBJ2-3; 7 bases match TRBD1. CDR1 GTSNPN and CDR2 SVGIG come from the germline V gene (reference sequence). This CDR3 contains 14 residues. The V gene end was trimmed by 7 bases and the J gene end by 1 base; junction bases not matched to a gene: 8. CDR3 nucleotides: TGTGCCTCAGGACAGGCTTGGGGCACAGATACGCAGTATTTT. Amino acid sequence: CASGQAWGTDTQYF.

This clone turned up a few times. The chain combines TRBV7-9 with TRBJ1-5; D gene uncertain. The CDR3 length is 11 residues. V was pared by 5 bases and J by 11 bases, with 10 bases between. Germline V gene data show CDR1 as SEHNR and CDR2 as FQNEAQ (reference sequence). The CDR3 DNA follows: TGTGCCAGCAGCCTCGCCGGGGCCCAGCATTTT. Translating it yields CASSLAGAQHF. The full variable domain, with the rest looked up from reference TRBV7-9 and TRBJ1-5, is DTGVSQNPRHKITKRGQNVTFRCDPISEHNRLYWYRQTLGQGPEFLTYFQNEAQLEKSRLLSDRFSAERPKGSFSTLEIQRTEQGDSAMYLCASSLAGAQHFGDGTRLSIL.

This clone appeared a few times. The chain is built from TRBV6-6 and TRBJ1-3; 9 bases are shared with TRBD1. CDR3 length: 15 amino acids. V lost 0 bases to trimming and J lost 4 bases; unmatched junction nucleotides: 1. In germline, CDR1 is MNHNY, CDR2 SVGAGI (reference sequence). The CDR3 protein is CASSYSGTGGNTIYF. The CDR3 coding sequence is TGTGCCAGCAGTTACTCCGGGACAGGGGGAAACACCATATATTTT.

The chain carries TRBV6-1 and TRBJ2-5, with 12 positions matching TRBD2. V gave up 5 bases and J gave up 5 bases; unmatched junction bases: 6. This CDR3 is 15 amino acids long. CDR1 MNHNS and CDR2 SASEGT come from the germline V gene. CDR3 sequence reads: CASSLLAGGGETQYF. The CDR3, as DNA: TGTGCCAGCAGTCTTCTAGCGGGAGGGGGGGAGACCCAGTACTTC.

The V and J genes are TRBV2 and TRBJ1-2, with D unresolved. Germline V lookup: CDR1 SNHLY, CDR2 FYNNEI. The CDR3 runs to 12 residues. V dropped 4 bases and J dropped 4 bases, with 7 bases sitting between them. The CDR3 nucleotides read TGTGCCAGCAGTGCAGAAACCTATGGCTACACCTTC. Translation: CASSAETYGYTF.

The chain uses TRBV30 and TRBJ1-5, with 8 positions matching TRBD1. This CDR3 spans 13 amino acids. Per germline, CDR1 GTSNPN and CDR2 SVGIG (reference sequence). Trimming at V came to 3 bases and at J to 4 bases, leaving 2 bases not matched to a gene. CDR3 sequence (DNA): TGTGCCTGGAGCCGACAGGGGAATCAGCCCCAGCATTTT. This gives the protein CAWSRQGNQPQHF. The variable domain in full, completed from reference TRBV30 and TRBJ1-5, reads SQTIHQWPATLVQPVGSPLSLECTVEGTSNPNLYWYRQAAGRGLQLLFYSVGIGQISSEVPQNLSASRPQDRQFILSSKKLLLSDSGFYLCAWSRQGNQPQHFGDGTRLSIL.

Only one count was recorded for this clone. The CDR3 loop is CASSLEGLRETQYF. The CDR3 DNA reads TGTGCCAGCAGTTTAGAGGGCTTGAGAGAGACCCAGTACTTC. The V call is TRBV28, the J call TRBJ2-5, with a weak D call TRBD2 (5 bases). V was pared by 2 bases and J by 4 bases, with 11 bases between. Germline CDR1 MDHEN, CDR2 SYDVKM. The CDR3 runs 14 residues.

J is TRBJ1-1 and V is TRBV28; maybe TRBD1 (6 bases). The CDR3 sequence is 14 residues long. From germline, CDR1 is MDHEN and CDR2 SYDVKM. Trimming removed 5 bases from V and 3 bases from J, with 13 bases in between. The DNA of the CDR3 is TGTGCCAGCAGTCCAGTCGGGGGGCACACTGAAGCTTTCTTT. Its translation: CASSPVGGHTEAFF. Full variable domain (missing parts from reference TRBV28 and TRBJ1-1): DVKVTQSSRYLVKRTGEKVFLECVQDMDHENMFWYRQDPGLGLRLIYFSYDVKMKEKGDIPEGYSVSREKKERFSLILESASTNQTSMYLCASSPVGGHTEAFFGQGTRLTVV.

The chain joins TRBV28 to TRBJ2-7; 8 positions agree with TRBD2. The CDR3 consists of 15 residues. Germline CDR1 MDHEN, CDR2 SYDVKM. V shed 1 base, J shed 9 bases, and the junction held 11 bases outside the gene matches. The CDR3 loop reads CASSLYEREFCWQYF. DNA for the CDR3: TGTGCCAGCAGTTTATATGAGCGGGAGTTCTGTTGGCAGTACTTC.

This clone occurred once. The chain uses TRBV5-4 and TRBJ1-3; no definite D call. The CDR3 totals 17 residues. V was clipped by 0 bases and J by 0 bases, with 13 bases between them. Per the germline V gene, CDR1 is SGHNT and CDR2 is YYREEE (reference sequence). In DNA, the CDR3 is TGTGCCAGCAGCTTGGCCGCGACGGCTAGCTCTGGAAACACCATATATTTT. This sequence encodes CASSLAATASSGNTIYF. Full variable domain (outside the CDR3, taken from reference TRBV5-4 and TRBJ1-3): ETGVTQSPTHLIKTRGQQVTLRCSSQSGHNTVSWYQQALGQGPQFIFQYYREEENGRGNFPPRFSGLQFPNYSSELNVNALELDDSALYLCASSLAATASSGNTIYFGEGSWLTVV.

The chain links TRBV30 to TRBJ1-3; D remains ambiguous. Trimming shortened V by 2 bases and J by 2 bases, and 10 bases separated the two germline ends. This CDR3 comprises 14 residues. CDR1 and CDR2 (germline): GTSNPN, SVGIG (reference sequence). The CDR3 protein is CAWSMGGTGNTIYF. In DNA form, the CDR3 reads TGTGCCTGGAGTATGGGAGGCACTGGAAACACCATATATTTT. Full variable domain (outside the CDR3, taken from reference TRBV30 and TRBJ1-3): SQTIHQWPATLVQPVGSPLSLECTVEGTSNPNLYWYRQAAGRGLQLLFYSVGIGQISSEVPQNLSASRPQDRQFILSSKKLLLSDSGFYLCAWSMGGTGNTIYFGEGSWLTVV.

The chain employs TRBV5-4 and TRBJ2-2; D may be TRBD1 (6 bases). CDR1 is SGHNT, CDR2 YYREEE, per germline (reference sequence). V gave up 0 bases and J gave up 3 bases, with 9 bases separating them. CDR3 length: 15 amino acids. CDR3 sequence reads: CASSLGTEHTGELFF. The CDR3 DNA reads as TGTGCCAGCAGCTTGGGGACAGAGCACACCGGGGAGCTGTTTTTT.

This chain links TRBV2 with TRBJ1-6; D perhaps matches TRBD1 (6 bases). The CDR3 sequence is 13 residues long. V lost 8 bases, J lost 11 bases, and 16 bases lay in between. From germline, CDR1 is SNHLY and CDR2 FYNNEI. The CDR3 nucleotides read TGTGCCAGCGCGGGCGGACAGTCGCCACCCCTCCACTTT. It yields the protein CASAGGQSPPLHF.